The next 22 T cell receptor beta chains were all read from a single sample in a study of cytomegalovirus exposure and HLA in healthy donors. Here immunoSEQ multiplex PCR was the method, and the copy in TCRdb shows in-frame clones only, minus some. Of about 130,000 clones listed, roughly 89% are singletons. The sequencing input was PBMCs. The receptor source for this set is a woman aged 18-29 years in good health and CMV-seronegative.

The chain carries TRBV6-5 and TRBJ1-6; D possibly corresponds to TRBD1 (5 bases). The CDR3 is 14 residues long. V was pared by 5 bases and J by 10 bases, with 15 bases between. Per germline, CDR1 MNHEY and CDR2 SVGAGI. DNA of the CDR3: TGTGCCAGCAGTCGGGGGAGAATCCTATCACCCCTCCACTTT. Amino acid sequence: CASSRGRILSPLHF.

The chain couples TRBV25-1 to TRBJ2-3; D is possibly TRBD1 (5 bases). The V end was cut by 4 bases, the J end by 0 bases, with 14 bases between. Looked up from germline, CDR1 is MGHDK and CDR2 is SYGVNS. This CDR3 has 16 residues. CDR3 DNA sequence: TGTGCCAGCAGTGGGGGCTTAGCATCTAGCACAGATACGCAGTATTTT. Protein sequence: CASSGGLASSTDTQYF.

This sequence joins TRBV9 and TRBJ2-1; TRBD2 might be the D (5 bases). Germline CDR1 SGDLS, CDR2 YYNGEE. Trimming shortened V by 0 bases and J by 8 bases, and 9 bases separated the two germline ends. The CDR3 loop spans 13 amino acids. CDR3: CASSVATRDEQFF. CDR3 DNA sequence: TGTGCCAGCAGCGTAGCTACTAGAGATGAGCAGTTCTTC. The entire variable domain, with the rest obtained from reference TRBV9 and TRBJ2-1, is as follows: DSGVTQTPKHLITATGQRVTLRCSPRSGDLSVYWYQQSLDQGLQFLIQYYNGEERAKGNILERFSAQQFPDLHSELNLSSLELGDSALYFCASSVATRDEQFFGPGTRLTVL.

The chain carries TRBV19 and TRBJ1-2, with a weak D call TRBD1 (5 bases). CDR3 length equals 18 residues. Germline values: CDR1 LNHDA, CDR2 SQIVND (reference sequence). V lost 2 bases, J lost 2 bases, and 21 bases lay in between. CDR3 bases: TGTGCCAGTAGTATAACGGCGGGACTGGCCGGAGTAAACTATGGCTACACCTTC. It translates to CASSITAGLAGVNYGYTF.

This clone was seen a handful of times. J is TRBJ1-5 and V is TRBV7-2, with D possibly TRBD1 on 5 matching bases. The CDR3 consists of 13 residues. The V end was cut by 3 bases, the J end by 2 bases, with 5 bases between. The germline V gene has CDR1 SGHTA and CDR2 FQGNSA. The CDR3, as DNA: TGTGCCAGCAGCTTGACAGGCAATCAGCCCCAGCATTTT. Amino acids: CASSLTGNQPQHF.

V gene TRBV10-3 combines with J gene TRBJ2-6; 7 nucleotides align to TRBD1. Trimming removed 11 bases from V and 0 bases from J; junction bases left unmatched: 7. The germline CDR1 and CDR2 sequences are ENHRY and SYGVKD. The CDR3 totals 15 residues. The CDR3 DNA reads TGTGCCGCACAAAACAGGGGCTCTGGGGCCAACGTCCTGACTTTC. This encodes CAAQNRGSGANVLTF.

In its sample, this clone was seen once. This chain connects TRBV5-1 to TRBJ1-5; maybe TRBD1 (6 bases). The CDR3 runs 14 residues. V was trimmed by 7 bases and J by 4 bases, leaving 15 bases between them. CDR1 is SGHRS and CDR2 is YFSETQ in the germline V gene. The CDR3 sequence is CASPTGQTNQPQHF. In DNA form, the CDR3 reads TGCGCCAGCCCTACCGGACAGACGAATCAGCCCCAGCATTTT. The variable domain in full, completed from reference TRBV5-1 and TRBJ1-5, reads KAGVTQTPRYLIKTRGQQVTLSCSPISGHRSVSWYQQTPGQGLQFLFEYFSETQRNKGNFPGRFSGRQFSNSRSEMNVSTLELGDSALYLCASPTGQTNQPQHFGDGTRLSIL.

The chain is built from TRBV28 and TRBJ2-3, with 7 bases lining up with TRBD2. CDR1 and CDR2 (germline): MDHEN, SYDVKM. The CDR3 contains 15 residues. V shed 2 bases, J shed 0 bases, and the junction held 2 bases outside the gene matches. The CDR3 here is CASSLLAESTDTQYF. DNA for the CDR3: TGTGCCAGCAGTTTACTAGCGGAAAGCACAGATACGCAGTATTTT.

The chain recombines TRBV9 with TRBJ2-3, with 10 bases that match TRBD2. The CDR3 totals 15 residues. Germline-derived CDR1 and CDR2 are SGDLS and YYNGEE. After removal of 4 bases from V and 4 bases from J, the junction contained 6 bases not matched to a gene. The CDR3 coding sequence is TGTGCCAGCAGCAGAGCGGGGGGGAATTCAGATACGCAGTATTTT. Residues: CASSRAGGNSDTQYF.

The rearrangement joins TRBV7-2 to TRBJ2-7; tentative D call: TRBD1 (6 bases). CDR1 is SGHTA and CDR2 is FQGNSA in the germline V gene. With 1 base removed from V and 3 bases from J, the gap between germline ends came to 10 bases. The CDR3 contains 14 residues. The CDR3 spells CASSLGGHLYEQYF. The CDR3 DNA follows: TGTGCCAGCAGCTTAGGGGGACATCTCTACGAGCAGTACTTC.

V and J are TRBV6-6 and TRBJ1-1; the D is unclear. CDR3 length equals 16 residues. Germline V gene data show CDR1 as MNHNY and CDR2 as SVGAGI (reference sequence). The V end was cut by 2 bases, the J end by 4 bases, with 17 bases between. The CDR3 loop is CASSYPREGGVTEAFF. The CDR3 DNA reads TGTGCCAGCAGTTACCCCCGGGAGGGTGGGGTCACTGAAGCTTTCTTT.

The CDR3 DNA sequence: TGTGCCAGCAGTACCAGTCCCGGGACAGGGGATGGCTACACCTTC. Amino acid sequence: CASSTSPGTGDGYTF. The genes are TRBV6-5 and TRBJ1-2, with 10 bases fitting TRBD1. The CDR3 sequence is 15 residues long. V was clipped by 5 bases and J by 6 bases; unmatched bases: 9. Germline CDR1 and CDR2: MNHEY and SVGAGI.

The chain employs TRBV7-3 and TRBJ2-3, with 7 nucleotides matching TRBD2. The CDR3 has 14 amino acids. J was trimmed by 1 base and V by 3 bases; bases with no gene match: 1. Germline values: CDR1 SGHTA, CDR2 FQGTGA. CDR3 loop: CASSFGGGTDTQYF. The DNA for the CDR3 is TGTGCCAGCAGCTTTGGGGGGGGCACAGATACGCAGTATTTT.

This chain uses TRBV4-1 with TRBJ1-3; D is undetermined. CDR3 length: 17 residues. From germline, CDR1 is MGHRA and CDR2 YSYEKL. V was clipped by 1 base and J by 4 bases, with 17 bases between them. Here the CDR3 DNA reads TGCGCCAGCAGCCAAGGGTTTCAACAGAGAAAGGGAAACACCATATATTTT. It encodes CASSQGFQQRKGNTIYF.

This sequence joins TRBV10-3 and TRBJ1-3, with TRBD1 matching 7 bases. After removal of 6 bases from V and 6 bases from J, the junction contained 8 bases not matched to a gene. The CDR3 covers 14 residues. The germline V gene has CDR1 ENHRY and CDR2 SYGVKD. The CDR3 here is CAIRAGTEENTIYF. The CDR3 nucleotides are TGTGCCATCAGGGCCGGGACAGAAGAAAACACCATATATTTT.

The chain recombines TRBV21-1 with TRBJ2-7; TRBD2, as called in the table, went unchecked against the DNA. TRBV21-1 is given as a pseudogene. This CDR3 comprises 16 residues. CDR3 residues: CASSKESAKRSYEQYF. In nucleotides, the CDR3 is TGTGCCAGCAGCAAAGAATCGGCTAAGCGTTCCTACGAGCAGTACTTC.

The V and J genes are TRBV19 and TRBJ2-5, with 12 positions matching TRBD2. CDR3 length: 17 residues. Germline loops: CDR1 LNHDA, CDR2 SQIVND (reference sequence). Trimming cost V 6 bases and J 4 bases; bases outside gene matches: 12. CDR3 bases: TGTGCCAGTAGCGTCCCATCTAGCGGGGGGGCCGGAGAGACCCAGTACTTC. Amino acid sequence: CASSVPSSGGAGETQYF.

The gene calls are TRBV19 and TRBJ1-1, with D unresolved. The CDR3 loop spans 13 amino acids. Germline CDR1 and CDR2: LNHDA and SQIVND (reference sequence). The germline V and J ends were trimmed by 4 bases and 4 bases, with 10 bases remaining between them. The CDR3 nucleotides are TGTGCCAGTAGTAACAGACCATCCACTGAAGCTTTCTTT. Translating gives CASSNRPSTEAFF.

The genes are TRBV29-1 and TRBJ1-1; the D gene is possibly TRBD1 (6 bases). CDR1 is SQVTM and CDR2 is ANQGSEA in the germline V gene. This CDR3 is built from 13 residues. V was pared by 6 bases and J by 1 base, with 12 bases between. Here the CDR3 DNA reads TGCAGCGTCCGGACAGAGGGGAACACTGAAGCTTTCTTT. Amino acids: CSVRTEGNTEAFF.

The table lists this clone with a count of one. This rearrangement joins TRBV2 to TRBJ1-2, with D hard to call. The V gene's germline CDR1 is SNHLY and CDR2 FYNNEI. The CDR3 contains 12 residues. Trimming removed 4 bases at V and 8 bases at J, with 11 bases between. CDR3 sequence reads: CASSGTTRGYTF. Here the CDR3 DNA reads TGTGCCAGCAGTGGAACGACAAGAGGCTACACCTTC.

The J gene is TRBJ1-1, the V gene TRBV5-1; D unclear. This CDR3 has 14 amino acids. With 2 bases removed from V and 4 bases from J, the gap between germline ends came to 12 bases. The germline CDR1 and CDR2 sequences are SGHRS and YFSETQ. The CDR3 coding sequence is TGCGCCAGCAGCTTTCACGGGTCCTTCACTGAAGCTTTCTTT. Encoded protein: CASSFHGSFTEAFF.

The rearrangement uses TRBV6-1 and TRBJ1-1; no clear D gene. The V and J ends lost 4 bases and 2 bases respectively, with 14 bases between them. The CDR3 contains 15 residues. Germline CDR1 reads MNHNS; CDR2 reads SASEGT. CDR3 bases: TGTGCCAGCAGTGTAAAACCGGTATTAAACACTGAAGCTTTCTTT. Residues: CASSVKPVLNTEAFF.